Shown below are 16 T cell receptor beta chains from a single sample sequenced in a study of T cells in Graves' hyperthyroidism and ophthalmopathy. RNA transcripts provided the source from which TCR beta CDR3 regions were amplified. An initial round of RT-PCR targeting the TCR CDR3 relied on the HTBI primer set. TCRdb ran MiXCR on the multiplex PCR reads and lists one entry per CDR3 protein. The table shows around 580,000 distinct CDR3 sequences, with 46% occurring only once. The sample consisted of peripheral blood or thyroid tissue (not recorded which). These receptors were collected from a woman between 18 and 30 years old with Graves' hyperthyroidism.

This clonotype was found many times. The chain employs TRBV7-9 and TRBJ2-2; D is ambiguous. The CDR3 runs 14 residues. Germline V lookup: CDR1 SEHNR, CDR2 FQNEAQ (reference sequence). Trimming took off 4 bases at V and 3 bases at J, with 9 bases between the two ends. CDR3 sequence: CASSSLEDTGELFF. The CDR3 DNA reads as TGTGCCAGCAGCTCCCTCGAGGACACCGGGGAGCTGTTTTTT.

In this sample, this clonotype turned up a few times. The genes are TRBV30 and TRBJ2-7; no clear D. The germline V gene has CDR1 GTSNPN and CDR2 SVGIG (reference sequence). V was pared by 0 bases and J by 3 bases, with 9 bases between. CDR3 length: 13 amino acids. The CDR3 DNA is TGTGCCTGGAGTGTAAGCCCGCTCTACGAGCAGTACTTC. Amino acid sequence: CAWSVSPLYEQYF.

This clonotype was detected many times. The DNA of the CDR3 is TGCGCCAGCAGCGTGGGACTAGCGGTGAACACCGGGGAGCTGTTTTTT. It yields the protein CASSVGLAVNTGELFF. The rearrangement joins TRBV5-1 to TRBJ2-2; 11 nucleotides agree with TRBD2. Germline-derived CDR1 and CDR2 are SGHRS and YFSETQ. V lost 4 bases, J lost 1 base, and 3 bases stayed unmatched. This CDR3 has 16 amino acids.

This clonotype showed up just a few times. This chain uses TRBV12-3 or TRBV12-4 with TRBJ2-5; TRBD2 matches at 8 bases. The closer fit of TRBJ2-1 to the DNA end suggests the J call may be wrong. The CDR3 is made up of 15 amino acids. In nucleotides, the CDR3 is TGTGCCAGCAGTTCAGGAACTAGCGGCTACAATGAGCAGTTCTTC. This codes for CASSSGTSGYNEQFF.

This clonotype has at least ten counts. V is TRBV2 and J is TRBJ2-5; D remains unclear. This CDR3 is built from 13 residues. Germline CDR1 is SNHLY and CDR2 is FYNNEI. Deletions cut 5 bases from V and 5 bases from J, with 12 bases between. The CDR3 DNA is TGTGCCAGCAGTTCCGAGCAAGAGGAGACCCAGTACTTC. Amino acids: CASSSEQEETQYF.

This clonotype was seen repeatedly, ten times or more. This sequence joins TRBV30 and TRBJ1-5; 9 bases match TRBD1. Germline CDR1 is GTSNPN and CDR2 is SVGIG (reference sequence). The CDR3 runs 14 residues. V shed 0 bases and J 6 bases; nucleotides not matched to a gene: 3. The CDR3 here is CAWSVDRGVQPQHF. DNA for the CDR3: TGTGCCTGGAGTGTCGACAGGGGGGTTCAGCCCCAGCATTTT.

This clonotype was detected many times. The genes are TRBV19 and TRBJ2-7, with D unresolved. The germline V and J ends were trimmed by 5 bases and 5 bases, with 13 bases remaining between them. The CDR3 consists of 13 residues. Germline V gives CDR1 LNHDA, CDR2 SQIVND (reference sequence). The CDR3 region has the DNA TGTGCCAGTAGTCCCACTGGAGCCAACGAGCAGTACTTC. Its protein is CASSPTGANEQYF.

At least ten counts were recorded for this clonotype. This chain connects TRBV7-9 to TRBJ2-7, with D perhaps being TRBD1 or TRBD2 (5 bases each). The germline CDR1 and CDR2 sequences are SEHNR and FQNEAQ (reference sequence). The CDR3 is 15 residues long. The germline V and J ends were trimmed by 3 bases and 1 base, with 13 bases remaining between them. The CDR3 nucleotides read TGTGCCAGCAGCTTGAAACGCAGGGAGTCCTACGAGCAGTACTTC. Translating gives CASSLKRRESYEQYF.

Concerning this clonotype: With a much larger clone just one base away, this may be a read error. A read error is likely, as this CDR3 ends without the conserved phenylalanine or tryptophan. The V and J genes are TRBV19 and TRBJ2-7; D perhaps matches TRBD2 (5 bases). Germline V lookup: CDR1 LNHDA, CDR2 SQIVND (reference sequence). The CDR3 length is 13 residues. V shed 5 bases and J shed 1 base, with 9 bases lying between them. The CDR3 is CASSGGLSYEQYL. CDR3 nucleotide sequence: TGTGCCAGTAGTGGCGGGCTTTCCTACGAGCAGTACCTC.

A few counts support this clonotype. The gene calls are TRBV5-1 and TRBJ2-3, with TRBD2 identical over 9 bases. The CDR3 is 12 residues long. With V trimmed by 3 bases and J by 8 bases, 1 base remained unmatched. Germline-derived CDR1 and CDR2 are SGHRS and YFSETQ. CDR3 amino acids: CASSSGLATQYF. The DNA for the CDR3 is TGCGCCAGCAGCTCGGGACTAGCTACGCAGTATTTT.

The gene calls are TRBV29-1 and TRBJ2-5; 7 bases agree with TRBD1. The CDR3 consists of 15 residues. V lost 3 bases and J lost 3; bases outside the gene matches: 10. The germline V gene has CDR1 SQVTM and CDR2 ANQGSEA. Here the CDR3 reads CSVDQHTGAEETQYF. CDR3 nucleotides: TGCAGCGTTGACCAACATACAGGGGCGGAAGAGACCCAGTACTTC. The complete variable domain, with remaining parts taken from reference TRBV29-1 and TRBJ2-5, reads SAVISQKPSRDICQRGTSLTIQCQVDSQVTMMFWYRQQPGQSLTLIATANQGSEATYESGFVIDKFPISRPNLTFSTLTVSNMSPEDSSIYLCSVDQHTGAEETQYFGPGTRLLVL.

This clonotype was picked up a small number of times. This chain connects TRBV2 to TRBJ2-3, with D perhaps given as TRBD1 or TRBD2 (5 bases each). Germline lookup yields CDR1 SNHLY and CDR2 FYNNEI. The V gene lost 8 bases and the J gene lost 0 bases, with 12 bases spanning the gap. The CDR3 length is 14 residues. The chain's CDR3 is CASQPGASTDTQYF. CDR3 DNA sequence: TGTGCCAGCCAACCCGGGGCTAGCACAGATACGCAGTATTTT.

The chain joins TRBV9 to TRBJ1-1; D is possibly TRBD1 (6 bases). CDR3 length equals 15 residues. The V end lost 5 bases, the J end lost 3 bases, and 17 bases lay between the germline ends. Per germline, CDR1 SGDLS and CDR2 YYNGEE. The CDR3 DNA is TGTGCCAGCAGTTACACCCCAGGGGAGTACACTGAAGCTTTCTTT. Protein product: CASSYTPGEYTEAFF.

This clonotype was seen a few times. This chain links TRBV3-1 with TRBJ1-1; D may be TRBD1 (6 bases). Trimming removed 10 bases from V and 0 bases from J, with 24 bases in between. The CDR3 sequence is 17 residues long. The V gene's germline CDR1 is LGHDT and CDR2 YNNKEL (reference sequence). CDR3 amino acids: CATSGQGPLAMNTEAFF. The CDR3 bases are TGTGCCACCTCGGGCCAGGGGCCTTTGGCTATGAACACTGAAGCTTTCTTT.

This sequence joins TRBV15 and TRBJ2-6; maybe TRBD2 (6 bases). The CDR3 runs to 16 residues. V lost 3 bases, J lost 2 bases, and 11 bases lay in between. CDR1 and CDR2 (germline): LNHNV, YYDKDF (reference sequence). DNA of the CDR3: TGTGCCACCAGCAGTTACTGGGGGGCTGGGGCCAACGTCCTGACTTTC. Encoded protein: CATSSYWGAGANVLTF.

The genes are TRBV7-9 and TRBJ1-1; D might be TRBD1 (5 bases). The CDR3 length is 14 residues. Germline V gives CDR1 SEHNR, CDR2 FQNEAQ (reference sequence). V was cut by 10 bases and J by 6 bases, with 21 bases left in between. CDR3: CAIPPAGAQAEAFF. The CDR3 region has the DNA TGTGCCATCCCGCCTGCCGGGGCGCAGGCTGAAGCTTTCTTT.